This T cell receptor beta chain was captured in a study of technical replicates of blood from a handful of donors. Repertoires were generated with immunoSEQ multiplex PCR, while TCRdb's copy carries only in-frame clones and drops some. Of under 100,000 clones in the sample, approximately 95% were seen once. There are 16 residues in the CDR3. Deletions cut 5 bases from V and 1 base from J, with 17 bases between. Per germline, CDR1 MDHEN and CDR2 SYDVKM. The gene calls are TRBV28 and TRBJ2-5, with D unclear. This clonotype was obtained from a human donor in good health. The sequencing input was T cells isolated from PBMCs. CDR3 region: CASSPPSELFQETQYF. CDR3 in DNA: TGTGCCAGCAGTCCCCCTTCAGAACTATTCCAAGAGACCCAGTACTTC.